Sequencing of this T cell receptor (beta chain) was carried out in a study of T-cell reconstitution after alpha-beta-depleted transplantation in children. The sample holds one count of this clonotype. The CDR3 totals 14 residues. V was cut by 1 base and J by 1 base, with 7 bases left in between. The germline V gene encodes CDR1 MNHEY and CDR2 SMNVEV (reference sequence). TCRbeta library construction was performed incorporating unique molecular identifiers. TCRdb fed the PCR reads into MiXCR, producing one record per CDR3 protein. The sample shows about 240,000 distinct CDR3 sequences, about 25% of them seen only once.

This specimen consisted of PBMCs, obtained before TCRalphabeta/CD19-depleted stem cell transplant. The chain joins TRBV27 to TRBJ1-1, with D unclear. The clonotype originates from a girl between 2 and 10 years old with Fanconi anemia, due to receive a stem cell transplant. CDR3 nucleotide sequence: TGTGCCAGCAGTTTATATCGGGGGAACACTGAAGCTTTCTTT. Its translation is CASSLYRGNTEAFF.